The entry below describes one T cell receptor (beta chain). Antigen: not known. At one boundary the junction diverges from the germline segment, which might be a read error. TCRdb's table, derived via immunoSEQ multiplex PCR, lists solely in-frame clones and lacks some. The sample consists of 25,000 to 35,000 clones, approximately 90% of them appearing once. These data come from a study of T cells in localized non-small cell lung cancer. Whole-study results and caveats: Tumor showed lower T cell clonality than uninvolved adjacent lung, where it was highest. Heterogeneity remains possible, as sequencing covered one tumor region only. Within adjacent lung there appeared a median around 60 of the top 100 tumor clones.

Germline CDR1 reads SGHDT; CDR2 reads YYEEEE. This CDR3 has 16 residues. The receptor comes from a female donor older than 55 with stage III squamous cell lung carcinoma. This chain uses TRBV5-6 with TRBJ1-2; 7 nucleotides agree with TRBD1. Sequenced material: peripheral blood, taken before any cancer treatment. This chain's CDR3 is CASNLLTGRGNYGYTF. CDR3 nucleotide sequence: TGTGCCAGCAACTTGTTGACAGGGAGAGGAAACTATGGCTACACCTTC.